Following are 29 T cell receptor beta chains from one sample sequenced in a study of blood T cell repertoires in COVID-19. Data came from immunoSEQ multiplex PCR; TCRdb stores just in-frame clones and leaves some out. Here the sample spans roughly 400,000 clones, roughly 88% being singletons. The sample comprised PBMCs or T cells enriched from blood (not recorded which). The receptors originated from a woman aged 18-29 years who had been exposed to COVID-19.

The CDR3: CASSLNLDRSAYEQYF. CDR3 DNA: TGTGCCAGCAGCTTGAACTTGGACAGGAGTGCCTACGAGCAGTACTTC. The V call is TRBV11-3, the J call TRBJ2-7; TRBD1 agrees at 7 bases. The germline V gene encodes CDR1 SGHNT and CDR2 YENEEA. The CDR3 spans 16 residues. Trimming took 3 bases from V and 2 from J; bases not matched to a gene: 10.

This rearrangement joins TRBV7-9 to TRBJ1-2; 7 bases map to TRBD1. V lost 7 bases, J lost 4 bases, and 12 bases stayed unmatched. The CDR3 length is 15 residues. In germline, CDR1 is SEHNR, CDR2 FQNEAQ (reference sequence). The CDR3 is CASTKSEGAVYGYTF. The CDR3 coding sequence is TGTGCCAGCACCAAGAGTGAGGGGGCGGTCTATGGCTACACCTTC.

As concerns this clone: A read error may account for a junction end that differs from germline. The J gene is TRBJ2-3, the V gene TRBV7-7; D possibly corresponds to TRBD1 (5 bases). This CDR3 spans 12 amino acids. Germline CDR1 and CDR2: SSHAT and FNYEAQ (reference sequence). The CDR3 here is CASSQRGDTQYF. CDR3 nucleotide sequence: TGTGCTAGCAGCCAAAGGGGTGATACGCAGTATTTT.

The chain links TRBV19 to TRBJ2-5, with TRBD2 matching 9 bases. CDR3 length: 15 amino acids. V was pared by 5 bases and J by 5 bases, with 9 bases of the junction left unmatched. Per germline, CDR1 LNHDA and CDR2 SQIVND (reference sequence). CDR3 sequence (DNA): TGTGCCAGTAGTGGCGGGGTAGCGGGAGAGGAGACCCAGTACTTC. Its protein is CASSGGVAGEETQYF.

J is TRBJ1-1 and V is TRBV28; 8 bases match TRBD1. The V gene end was trimmed by 4 bases and the J gene end by 4 bases; junction bases not matched to a gene: 14. The germline V gene has CDR1 MDHEN and CDR2 SYDVKM. CDR3 length equals 17 residues. CDR3 residues: CASSWFGQGFFSTEAFF. Here the CDR3 DNA reads TGTGCCAGCAGTTGGTTCGGACAGGGCTTCTTCTCCACTGAAGCTTTCTTT.

The chain uses TRBV7-8 and TRBJ2-3, with a tentative D call TRBD1 (6 bases). Trimming took 5 bases from V and 3 from J, leaving 9 bases between them. The length of the CDR3 is 13 residues. Germline loops: CDR1 SGHVS, CDR2 FQNEAQ. Here the CDR3 DNA reads TGTGCCAGCAGCCCCGGGACAACAGATACGCAGTATTTT. It is translated as CASSPGTTDTQYF.

This chain connects TRBV6-2 or TRBV6-3 to TRBJ2-1, with TRBD2 matching 9 bases. This CDR3 is built from 15 residues. The germline V gene has CDR1 MNHEY and CDR2 SVGEGT. The junction had 2 bases not matched to a gene; V was cut back by 4 bases and J by 1 base. CDR3 protein: CASSLTSGSYNEQFF. The CDR3, as DNA: TGTGCCAGCAGTTTGACTAGCGGTTCCTACAATGAGCAGTTCTTC.

The chain couples TRBV5-1 to TRBJ2-7; perhaps TRBD2 as D (6 bases). V dropped 2 bases and J dropped 2 bases, with 14 bases sitting between them. CDR3 length equals 15 residues. Germline assignment: CDR1 SGHRS and CDR2 YFSETQ. As DNA, the CDR3 is TGCGCCAGCAGCTTCGGGGGTGACAGAACCTACGAGCAGTACTTC. It specifies CASSFGGDRTYEQYF.

The chain couples TRBV4-1 to TRBJ2-7, with D perhaps TRBD2 (7 bases). The CDR3 length is 15 residues. CDR1 is MGHRA, CDR2 YSYEKL, per germline. V lost 1 base, J lost 7 bases, and 17 bases lay in between. DNA for the CDR3: TGCGCCAGCAGCCAAGGGGGGGGCGCCGTGTTTGAGCAGTACTTC. It yields the protein CASSQGGGAVFEQYF.

The chain combines TRBV11-2 with TRBJ2-6; 7 bases match TRBD2. The CDR3 is 19 amino acids. The germline V gene has CDR1 SGHAT and CDR2 FQNNGV. After removal of 6 bases from V and 0 bases from J, the junction contained 14 bases not matched to a gene. The CDR3 spells CASSSISPRGTSGANVLTF. The CDR3 nucleotides read TGTGCCAGCAGTTCCATCTCCCCGCGGGGGACCTCTGGGGCCAACGTCCTGACTTTC.

The J gene is TRBJ2-2, the V gene TRBV4-1; 14 bases are a match to TRBD2. Germline lookup yields CDR1 MGHRA and CDR2 YSYEKL. Trimming removed 0 bases from V and 3 bases from J; junction bases left unmatched: 3. CDR3 length: 18 residues. The CDR3 DNA is TGCGCCAGCAGCCAAGAAAGGGGACTAGCGGGAGACACCGGGGAGCTGTTTTTT. This encodes CASSQERGLAGDTGELFF.

The V gene is TRBV7-3, the J gene TRBJ2-3, with TRBD1 identical over 8 bases. V dropped 2 bases and J dropped 10; count of bases not matched to a gene: 2. Looked up from germline, CDR1 is SGHTA and CDR2 is FQGTGA. CDR3 size: 12 residues. The DNA for the CDR3 is TGTGCCAGCAGCTTACAACAGGGGGCGCAGTATTTT. This encodes CASSLQQGAQYF.

This clone was counted a few times. This rearrangement joins TRBV11-2 to TRBJ2-6, with D perhaps TRBD2 (5 bases). Germline-derived CDR1 and CDR2 are SGHAT and FQNNGV. V dropped 2 bases and J dropped 2 bases, with 13 bases sitting between them. The CDR3 totals 17 residues. CDR3 region: CASSLPSGRTGANVLTF. As DNA, the CDR3 is TGTGCCAGCAGCTTACCCAGCGGACGGACTGGGGCCAACGTCCTGACTTTC.

This rearrangement joins TRBV25-1 to TRBJ2-5; maybe TRBD1 (6 bases). Germline V gene lookup returns CDR1 MGHDK and CDR2 SYGVNS. V dropped 1 base and J dropped 2 bases, with 14 bases sitting between them. The CDR3 spans 16 residues. The CDR3 reads CASSESPLGAQETQYF. The CDR3 DNA follows: TGTGCCAGCAGTGAATCTCCGTTGGGGGCACAAGAGACCCAGTACTTC. Full variable domain (missing parts from reference TRBV25-1 and TRBJ2-5): EADIYQTPRYLVIGTGKKITLECSQTMGHDKMYWYQQDPGMELHLIHYSYGVNSTEKGDLSSESTVSRIRTEHFPLTLESARPSHTSQYLCASSESPLGAQETQYFGPGTRLLVL.

The chain has TRBV27 and TRBJ1-4, with 8 bases matching TRBD1. Per germline, CDR1 MNHEY and CDR2 SMNVEV (reference sequence). The CDR3 consists of 18 residues. V lost 5 bases, J lost 3 bases, and 14 bases stayed unmatched. The CDR3 nucleotides read TGTGCCAGCAGTCTACGCGGGCAGGGGGCGATCCCTAATGAAAAACTGTTTTTT. Encoded protein: CASSLRGQGAIPNEKLFF.

V usage is TRBV5-1 and J usage is TRBJ2-1; 7 nucleotides align to TRBD2. V shed 3 bases, J shed 8 bases, and the junction held 5 bases outside the gene matches. CDR1 and CDR2 (germline): SGHRS, YFSETQ. The length of the CDR3 is 13 residues. In nucleotides, the CDR3 is TGCGCCAGCAGCTGGACTAGTTCCGATGAGCAGTTCTTC. Amino acids: CASSWTSSDEQFF.

V and J are TRBV5-1 and TRBJ2-7; a possible D gene is TRBD1 (5 bases). Per germline, CDR1 SGHRS and CDR2 YFSETQ. Trimming removed 4 bases at V and 3 bases at J, with 14 bases between. The CDR3 has 14 amino acids. In DNA form, the CDR3 reads TGCGCCAGCAGCCGGACGGACACAATCTACGAGCAGTACTTC. Residues: CASSRTDTIYEQYF.

The chain joins TRBV28 to TRBJ2-7, with 8 bases fitting TRBD2. Germline V gene data show CDR1 as MDHEN and CDR2 as SYDVKM. The CDR3 contains 15 residues. V shed 4 bases and J 2 bases; nucleotides not matched to a gene: 7. This CDR3 reads CASSSLAAITYEQYF. The CDR3 nucleotides are TGTGCCAGCAGTTCACTAGCGGCGATAACCTACGAGCAGTACTTC.

The sample holds one count of this clone. The CDR3, as DNA: TGTGCCAGCAGCGTAGGAGGGACTGCGAGGACTGAAGCTTTCTTT. This gives the protein CASSVGGTARTEAFF. The J gene is TRBJ1-1, the V gene TRBV9; possibly TRBD1 for D (5 bases). Trimming stripped 0 bases from V and 5 bases from J, with 14 bases between. This CDR3 is 15 amino acids long. Germline V gene data show CDR1 as SGDLS and CDR2 as YYNGEE.

V and J are TRBV18 and TRBJ2-3, with D perhaps TRBD1 (5 bases). The V gene lost 6 bases and the J gene lost 4 bases, with 17 bases spanning the gap. The CDR3 consists of 15 residues. CDR1 and CDR2 (germline): KGHSH, LQKENI. The CDR3 DNA sequence: TGTGCCAGCTCGCCAGGGTCCCAGGCCCCAGATACGCAGTATTTT. It yields the protein CASSPGSQAPDTQYF.

V and J are TRBV28 and TRBJ1-1; 12 bases line up with TRBD1. CDR1 and CDR2 from the germline V gene are MDHEN and SYDVKM. The CDR3 has 17 amino acids. The junction had 8 bases not matched to a gene; V was cut back by 4 bases and J by 2 bases. The chain's CDR3 is CASSSPGQGARNTEAFF. The CDR3 DNA reads TGTGCCAGCAGTTCACCGGGACAGGGGGCCAGAAACACTGAAGCTTTCTTT. Drawing the rest from reference TRBV28 and TRBJ1-1, the complete variable domain is DVKVTQSSRYLVKRTGEKVFLECVQDMDHENMFWYRQDPGLGLRLIYFSYDVKMKEKGDIPEGYSVSREKKERFSLILESASTNQTSMYLCASSSPGQGARNTEAFFGQGTRLTVV.

The chain links TRBV28 to TRBJ2-1; 12 bases agree with TRBD2. Germline V gives CDR1 MDHEN, CDR2 SYDVKM. The J segment lost 2 bases and the V segment lost 5 bases, leaving 4 bases of the junction unmatched. The CDR3 is made up of 16 amino acids. In nucleotides, the CDR3 is TGTGCCAGCAGTCGGACTAGCGGGAATACCTACAATGAGCAGTTCTTC. This translates into CASSRTSGNTYNEQFF.

This clone has just one count. The chain recombines TRBV5-1 with TRBJ2-7, with a tentative D call TRBD2 (5 bases). Trimming removed 4 bases at V and 1 base at J, with 21 bases between. The V gene's germline CDR1 is SGHRS and CDR2 YFSETQ. The length of the CDR3 is 17 residues. The CDR3 loop reads CASSLGSLLALSYEQYF. In nucleotides, the CDR3 is TGCGCCAGCAGCCTGGGGTCCCTTCTAGCCTTATCCTACGAGCAGTACTTC.

The V call is TRBV9, the J call TRBJ2-1, with D unclear. Between the trimmed V and J ends, which lost 4 bases and 1 base, there was a span of 12 bases. This CDR3 region has 15 residues. Germline CDR1 reads SGDLS; CDR2 reads YYNGEE. CDR3 in amino acids: CASSLAGESYNEQFF. In DNA form, the CDR3 reads TGTGCCAGCAGCTTGGCAGGCGAATCCTACAATGAGCAGTTCTTC.

The chain recombines TRBV3-1 (or the pseudogene TRBV3-2) with TRBJ1-6; possible D gene TRBD1, 6 bases. CDR1 LGHDT and CDR2 YNNKEL come from the germline V gene (reference sequence). The ends were cut back, 3 bases at V and 6 bases at J, with 15 bases in the middle. The CDR3 runs to 16 residues. The CDR3 nucleotides read TGTGCCAGCAGCCATAGCCAGTACAGGGCTAATTCACCCCTCCACTTT. Encoded protein: CASSHSQYRANSPLHF.

The rearrangement links TRBV7-2 to TRBJ2-4; D might be TRBD2 (6 bases). The CDR3 has 14 amino acids. Germline assignment: CDR1 SGHTA and CDR2 FQGNSA. Trimming shortened V by 5 bases and J by 6 bases, and 14 bases separated the two germline ends. In DNA, the CDR3 is TGTGCCAGCAGCAGTGGGTTGGGGGGAAACATTCAGTACTTC. This codes for CASSSGLGGNIQYF.

The chain uses TRBV11-2 and TRBJ1-1; D uncertain. Deletions cut 4 bases from V and 5 bases from J, with 20 bases between. The CDR3 extends over 16 amino acids. In germline, CDR1 is SGHAT, CDR2 FQNNGV. This CDR3 is CASSSRATESSTEAFF. For the CDR3, the DNA is TGTGCCAGCAGCTCTCGCGCGACGGAGTCCTCGACTGAAGCTTTCTTT.

The V call is TRBV2, the J call TRBJ1-1; possibly TRBD1 for D (6 bases). V was shortened by 7 bases and J by 2 bases, with 11 bases between the two germline ends. The length of the CDR3 is 13 residues. Germline loops: CDR1 SNHLY, CDR2 FYNNEI. The CDR3 DNA reads as TGTGCCAGCATACCAGGGGTTAACACTGAAGCTTTCTTT. It yields the protein CASIPGVNTEAFF.

V usage is TRBV28 and J usage is TRBJ2-5, with D perhaps TRBD2 (5 bases). With 6 bases removed from V and 4 bases from J, the gap between germline ends came to 12 bases. CDR1 is MDHEN and CDR2 is SYDVKM in the germline V gene. This CDR3 region has 13 residues. The CDR3 sequence: CASRRVGGETQYF. CDR3 bases: TGTGCCAGCAGGAGGGTAGGTGGAGAGACCCAGTACTTC.